This T cell receptor beta chain was sequenced in a study of blood T cell repertoires in COVID-19. The CDR3 has 14 amino acids. V lost 5 bases and J lost 0, with 7 bases in between. Germline assignment: CDR1 SGHTA and CDR2 FQGNSA. TCRdb keeps only in-frame clones here, not all; method: immunoSEQ multiplex PCR. The sample includes over 50,000 clones, 80% to 85% of them seen just once. The rearrangement links TRBV7-2 to TRBJ1-4, with a possible D match to TRBD1 (5 bases). The TCR was taken from a man aged 55 to 70 with COVID-19, enrolled during active disease. The source material was peripheral blood. Written as DNA, the CDR3 is TGTGCCAGCAGCCGGGGGACAACTAATGAAAAACTGTTTTTT. It encodes CASSRGTTNEKLFF.